Listed below are T cell receptor beta chains from one sample, sequenced in a study of early T cells in non-severe SARS-CoV-2 infection. TCRdb redid the calling of the 5' RACE reads with MiXCR, one entry per CDR3 protein. The repertoire has roughly 33,000 distinct CDR3 sequences, around 5% of them found once; the top ten carry around 14%. Sequencing input: whole blood. The receptors derive from an adult who was a healthcare worker with PCR-confirmed SARS-CoV-2 infection or an uninfected control (not recorded which). Each CDR3 is given with its conserved first and last residue. D genes are given only for firm matches. Clone size is given for some rows only: seen once, a few or many times, or a class if the clone is expanded.

v_gene: TRBV6-5
j_gene: TRBJ1-6
len: 14
abundance: many
d_gene: NA
CDR3nt: TGTGCCAGCATGTGGGTTAGATCTAATTCACCCCTCCACTTT
CDR3aa: CASMWVRSNSPLHF

v_gene: TRBV7-2
j_gene: TRBJ2-5
len: 14
abundance: many
d_gene: NA
CDR3nt: TGTGCCAGCAGCTTAGCGGACCATCAAGAGACCCAGTACTTC
CDR3aa: CASSLADHQETQYF

v_gene: TRBV6-6
j_gene: TRBJ2-3
len: 14
abundance: NA
d_gene: NA
CDR3nt: TGTGCCAGCAGTTATAACTCGGAGGGGGATACGCAGTATTTT
CDR3aa: CASSYNSEGDTQYF

v_gene: TRBV30
j_gene: TRBJ2-2
len: 15
abundance: many
d_gene: TRBD2
CDR3nt: TGTGCCTGCCAACCAGCGGGGAAAACCACCGGGGAGCTGTTTTTT
CDR3aa: CACQPAGKTTGELFF

v_gene: TRBV20-1
j_gene: TRBJ2-2
len: 15
abundance: many
d_gene: TRBD1
CDR3nt: TGCAGTGCTAAAACCTCGGACAGGGAAACCGGGGAGCTGTTTTTT
CDR3aa: CSAKTSDRETGELFF

v_gene: TRBV12-3/TRBV12-4
j_gene: TRBJ1-5
len: 14
abundance: few
d_gene: NA
CDR3nt: TGTGCCAGCGCGGTGGTGGGGGGCAATCAGCCCCAGCATTTT
CDR3aa: CASAVVGGNQPQHF

v_gene: TRBV11-2
j_gene: TRBJ1-3
len: 17
abundance: few
d_gene: NA
CDR3nt: TGTGCCAGCAGCTTATGGGGAGGCATGGGCTCTGGAAACACCATATATTTT
CDR3aa: CASSLWGGMGSGNTIYF

v_gene: TRBV29-1
j_gene: TRBJ2-1
len: 14
abundance: NA
d_gene: TRBD2
CDR3nt: TGCAGCGCTTCGCCGGGACTAGAGCCTAATGAGCAGTTCTTC
CDR3aa: CSASPGLEPNEQFF

v_gene: TRBV9
j_gene: TRBJ2-3
len: 21
abundance: few
d_gene: TRBD2
CDR3nt: TGTGCCAGCAGCGTGCCGGGAACTGTAGGGACTAGCGGGGGGAACACAGATACGCAGTATTTT
CDR3aa: CASSVPGTVGTSGGNTDTQYF

v_gene: TRBV29-1
j_gene: TRBJ1-2
len: 11
abundance: many
d_gene: NA
CDR3nt: TGCAGCGTTGGAAAGGGGAATGGCTACACCTTC
CDR3aa: CSVGKGNGYTF

v_gene: TRBV15
j_gene: TRBJ2-2
len: 15
abundance: many
d_gene: NA
CDR3nt: TGTGCCACCAGCAGAGGGGGGCAGGAAACCGGGGAGCTGTTTTTT
CDR3aa: CATSRGGQETGELFF

v_gene: TRBV28
j_gene: TRBJ1-1
len: 14
abundance: few
d_gene: NA
CDR3nt: TGTGCCAGCAGAGAGGGACACCCGAACACTGAAGCTTTCTTT
CDR3aa: CASREGHPNTEAFF

v_gene: TRBV18
j_gene: TRBJ1-6
len: 13
abundance: NA
d_gene: NA
CDR3nt: TGTGCCAGCTCACCCAACGTAAACTCACCCCTCCACTTT
CDR3aa: CASSPNVNSPLHF

v_gene: TRBV30
j_gene: TRBJ2-7
len: 14
abundance: few
d_gene: NA
CDR3nt: TGTGCCTGGAGTGTCCACGGGGGAGCCTACGAGCAGTACTTC
CDR3aa: CAWSVHGGAYEQYF

v_gene: TRBV11-2
j_gene: TRBJ2-7
len: 16
abundance: many
d_gene: TRBD2
CDR3nt: TGTGCCAGCAGCTTAGACGGGGGGGCGGTCCCGTACGAGCAGTACTTC
CDR3aa: CASSLDGGAVPYEQYF

v_gene: TRBV6-1
j_gene: TRBJ1-1
len: 14
abundance: many
d_gene: NA
CDR3nt: TGTGCCAGCACGTCCAGACCGATGAACACTGAAGCTTTCTTT
CDR3aa: CASTSRPMNTEAFF